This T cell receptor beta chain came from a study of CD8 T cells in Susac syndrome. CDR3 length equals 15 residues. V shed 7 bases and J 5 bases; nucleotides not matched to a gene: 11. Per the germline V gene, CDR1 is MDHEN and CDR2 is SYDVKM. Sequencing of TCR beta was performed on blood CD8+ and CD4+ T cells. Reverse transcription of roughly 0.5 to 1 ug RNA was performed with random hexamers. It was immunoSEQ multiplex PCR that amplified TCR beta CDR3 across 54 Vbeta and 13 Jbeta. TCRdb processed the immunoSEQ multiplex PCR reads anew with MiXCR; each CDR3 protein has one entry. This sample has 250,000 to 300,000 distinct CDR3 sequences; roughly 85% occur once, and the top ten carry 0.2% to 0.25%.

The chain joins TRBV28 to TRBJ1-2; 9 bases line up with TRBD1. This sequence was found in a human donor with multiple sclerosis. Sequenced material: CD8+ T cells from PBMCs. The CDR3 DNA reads TGTGCCAGCACGGAAACCGGGACAGGGAGTTATGGCTACACCTTC. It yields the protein CASTETGTGSYGYTF.